The rows below give T cell receptor beta chains drawn from one sample of a study of early T cells in non-severe SARS-CoV-2 infection. TCRdb re-called the 5' RACE reads through MiXCR, storing one row per CDR3 protein. The sample lists 87,000 or so distinct CDR3 sequences; around 15% were seen once. The sequenced material came from whole blood. The source is an adult who was a healthcare worker with PCR-confirmed SARS-CoV-2 infection or an uninfected control (not recorded which). Both conserved end residues are part of each CDR3. Each record gives: CDR3 protein, CDR3 DNA, V gene, D gene, J gene, clone size. D genes are given only for firm matches. Clone size is not always given. Where it is, it says once, few, many or a class for expanded clones.

cdr3_aa: CASSHGTGGEETQYF; cdr3_nt: TGTGCCAGCAGCCACGGGACAGGGGGCGAGGAGACCCAGTACTTC; v_call: TRBV7-6; d_call: TRBD1; j_call: TRBJ2-5; clone_size: many
cdr3_aa: CSVELRDRAGANVLTF; cdr3_nt: TGCAGCGTTGAACTGAGGGACAGGGCTGGGGCCAACGTCCTGACTTTC; v_call: TRBV29-1; d_call: TRBD1; j_call: TRBJ2-6; clone_size: few
cdr3_aa: CASSEGTGTEAFF; cdr3_nt: TGTGCCAGCAGTGAAGGGACAGGGACCGAAGCTTTCTTT; v_call: TRBV2; d_call: TRBD1; j_call: TRBJ1-1; clone_size: .
cdr3_aa: CSVGEVTEAFF; cdr3_nt: TGCAGCGTTGGAGAGGTCACTGAAGCTTTCTTT; v_call: TRBV29-1; d_call: .; j_call: TRBJ1-1; clone_size: .
cdr3_aa: CASSSRGQGSNQPQHF; cdr3_nt: TGTGCCAGCAGCTCACGGGGACAGGGAAGCAATCAGCCCCAGCATTTT; v_call: TRBV7-2; d_call: TRBD1; j_call: TRBJ1-5; clone_size: many
cdr3_aa: CASSLAPGQGDYGYTF; cdr3_nt: TGTGCCAGCAGCTTGGCGCCGGGACAGGGGGACTATGGCTACACCTTC; v_call: TRBV5-5; d_call: TRBD1; j_call: TRBJ1-2; clone_size: .
cdr3_aa: CASSPLDRLDPYEQYF; cdr3_nt: TGTGCCAGCTCACCACTCGACAGGCTGGACCCCTACGAGCAGTACTTC; v_call: TRBV18; d_call: .; j_call: TRBJ2-7; clone_size: many
cdr3_aa: CASSPGPAGNTIYF; cdr3_nt: TGTGCCAGCAGCCCGGGACCAGCTGGAAACACCATATATTTT; v_call: TRBV3-1; d_call: .; j_call: TRBJ1-3; clone_size: once
cdr3_aa: CATSGTGYGYTF; cdr3_nt: TGTGCCACCAGCGGGACAGGGTATGGCTACACCTTC; v_call: TRBV24-1; d_call: TRBD1; j_call: TRBJ1-2; clone_size: few
cdr3_aa: CASSFRSGYREETQYF; cdr3_nt: TGCGCCAGCAGCTTTCGGTCCGGCTACAGGGAAGAGACCCAGTACTTC; v_call: TRBV5-1; d_call: .; j_call: TRBJ2-5; clone_size: .
cdr3_aa: CSARDPDSPSSYEQYF; cdr3_nt: TGCAGTGCTAGAGACCCGGACAGTCCTAGCTCCTACGAGCAGTACTTC; v_call: TRBV20-1; d_call: .; j_call: TRBJ2-7; clone_size: few
cdr3_aa: CASSRTPGQPQETQYF; cdr3_nt: TGCGCCAGCAGCCGGACGCCGGGACAGCCTCAAGAGACCCAGTACTTC; v_call: TRBV5-1; d_call: TRBD1; j_call: TRBJ2-5; clone_size: .
cdr3_aa: CAIREGLGDNSPLHF; cdr3_nt: TGTGCCATCAGAGAGGGGTTGGGGGATAATTCACCCCTCCACTTT; v_call: TRBV10-3; d_call: .; j_call: TRBJ1-6; clone_size: .
cdr3_aa: CASTKLSGQGGNEQFF; cdr3_nt: TGTGCCAGCACCAAGCTTAGCGGACAGGGAGGAAATGAGCAGTTCTTC; v_call: TRBV7-9; d_call: TRBD1; j_call: TRBJ2-1; clone_size: .
cdr3_aa: CASSVEDGGGHLYNEQFF; cdr3_nt: TGTGCCAGCAGCGTAGAGGATGGCGGGGGCCACCTCTACAATGAGCAGTTCTTC; v_call: TRBV9; d_call: .; j_call: TRBJ2-1; clone_size: .
cdr3_aa: CASSRGVRGGSTDTQYF; cdr3_nt: TGCGCCAGCAGCCGTGGAGTTCGCGGGGGAAGCACAGATACGCAGTATTTT; v_call: TRBV4-1; d_call: TRBD2; j_call: TRBJ2-3; clone_size: few
cdr3_aa: CASSLGQNRALEEYF; cdr3_nt: TGTGCCAGCAGTTTAGGGCAGAACCGGGCCCTGGAGGAGTATTTT; v_call: TRBV12-3/TRBV12-4; d_call: .; j_call: TRBJ2-3; clone_size: .
cdr3_aa: CASSLVGGRTNTGELFF; cdr3_nt: TGTGCCAGCAGCTTAGTAGGGGGGCGGACGAACACCGGGGAGCTGTTTTTT; v_call: TRBV7-2; d_call: .; j_call: TRBJ2-2; clone_size: few
cdr3_aa: CATRGQGNTEAFF; cdr3_nt: TGTGCCACCAGGGGACAGGGGAACACTGAAGCTTTCTTT; v_call: TRBV24-1; d_call: TRBD1; j_call: TRBJ1-1; clone_size: .
cdr3_aa: CASSPGMDTEAFF; cdr3_nt: TGTGCCAGCAGTCCCGGGATGGACACTGAAGCTTTCTTT; v_call: TRBV5-4; d_call: .; j_call: TRBJ1-1; clone_size: .
cdr3_aa: CSARDAGAGVSYEQYF; cdr3_nt: TGCAGTGCTAGAGATGCGGGGGCGGGAGTCTCCTACGAGCAGTACTTC; v_call: TRBV20-1; d_call: .; j_call: TRBJ2-7; clone_size: .
cdr3_aa: CASSLDRTSYNEQFF; cdr3_nt: TGTGCCAGCAGCTTAGATCGGACGTCCTACAATGAGCAGTTCTTC; v_call: TRBV11-2; d_call: .; j_call: TRBJ2-1; clone_size: .
cdr3_aa: CASSPGLAGADTQYF; cdr3_nt: TGCGCCAGCAGCCCGGGACTAGCGGGGGCAGATACGCAGTATTTT; v_call: TRBV5-1; d_call: TRBD2; j_call: TRBJ2-3; clone_size: many
cdr3_aa: CSVERTGESYEQFF; cdr3_nt: TGCAGCGTTGAAAGGACAGGGGAGAGTTATGAGCAGTTCTTC; v_call: TRBV29-1; d_call: TRBD1; j_call: TRBJ2-1; clone_size: many
cdr3_aa: CASSFRGSTGELFF; cdr3_nt: TGTGCCAGCAGCTTTAGAGGGAGCACCGGGGAGCTGTTTTTT; v_call: TRBV2; d_call: .; j_call: TRBJ2-2; clone_size: .
cdr3_aa: CASSLSGNNSPLHF; cdr3_nt: TGTGCCAGCAGCTTATCAGGGAACAATTCACCCCTCCACTTT; v_call: TRBV7-6; d_call: .; j_call: TRBJ1-6; clone_size: few
cdr3_aa: CASSSSGRARYEQYF; cdr3_nt: TGTGCCAGCAGTTCATCTGGCAGAGCCAGGTACGAGCAGTACTTC; v_call: TRBV28; d_call: .; j_call: TRBJ2-7; clone_size: few
cdr3_aa: CASSPTGGADTQYF; cdr3_nt: TGTGCCAGCAGCCCGACCGGGGGGGCAGATACGCAGTATTTT; v_call: TRBV9; d_call: TRBD2; j_call: TRBJ2-3; clone_size: few
cdr3_aa: CASSDKPYEQYF; cdr3_nt: TGTGCCAGCTCGGACAAGCCCTACGAGCAGTACTTC; v_call: TRBV18; d_call: .; j_call: TRBJ2-7; clone_size: few
cdr3_aa: CASSPGTGGNSPLHF; cdr3_nt: TGTGCCAGCAGTCCAGGGACAGGCGGGAATTCACCCCTCCACTTT; v_call: TRBV28; d_call: TRBD1; j_call: TRBJ1-6; clone_size: many
cdr3_aa: CASRRQGVMGNQPQHF; cdr3_nt: TGTGCCAGCAGGCGACAGGGGGTAATGGGCAATCAGCCCCAGCATTTT; v_call: TRBV27; d_call: TRBD1; j_call: TRBJ1-5; clone_size: .
cdr3_aa: CATSREVYAGELFF; cdr3_nt: TGTGCCACCAGCAGAGAAGTGTACGCCGGGGAGCTGTTTTTT; v_call: TRBV15; d_call: .; j_call: TRBJ2-2; clone_size: many
cdr3_aa: CASSQTTGQVWDTQYF; cdr3_nt: TGCGCCAGCAGCCAAACGACAGGGCAGGTTTGGGATACGCAGTATTTT; v_call: TRBV5-1; d_call: TRBD1; j_call: TRBJ2-3; clone_size: .
cdr3_aa: CASSELNRGIYGYTF; cdr3_nt: TGTGCCAGCAGTGAATTGAACAGGGGAATCTATGGCTACACCTTC; v_call: TRBV2; d_call: TRBD1; j_call: TRBJ1-2; clone_size: .
cdr3_aa: CASRGLATGTDTQYF; cdr3_nt: TGTGCCAGCAGGGGACTAGCGACTGGCACAGATACGCAGTATTTT; v_call: TRBV28; d_call: TRBD2; j_call: TRBJ2-3; clone_size: few
cdr3_aa: CSARDPLLYGYTF; cdr3_nt: TGCAGTGCTAGAGATCCCCTTCTCTATGGCTACACCTTC; v_call: TRBV20-1; d_call: .; j_call: TRBJ1-2; clone_size: few
cdr3_aa: CASQLQAFLSSGANVLTF; cdr3_nt: TGTGCCAGCCAGCTTCAGGCCTTTCTCTCCTCTGGGGCCAACGTCCTGACTTTC; v_call: TRBV6-2/TRBV6-3; d_call: .; j_call: TRBJ2-6; clone_size: .
cdr3_aa: CSVARRGQTQYF; cdr3_nt: TGCAGCGTGGCGAGGAGGGGACAGACCCAGTACTTC; v_call: TRBV29-1; d_call: .; j_call: TRBJ2-5; clone_size: many
cdr3_aa: CASSFGQGTDTQYF; cdr3_nt: TGTGCCAGCAGCTTCGGTCAGGGAACAGATACGCAGTATTTT; v_call: TRBV7-6; d_call: .; j_call: TRBJ2-3; clone_size: many
cdr3_aa: CSVDHLPGTPYNEQFF; cdr3_nt: TGCAGCGTTGACCACCTCCCCGGGACACCCTACAATGAGCAGTTCTTC; v_call: TRBV29-1; d_call: .; j_call: TRBJ2-1; clone_size: .
cdr3_aa: CASSHLPGTREETQYF; cdr3_nt: TGTGCCAGCAGCCATCTACCCGGGACACGGGAAGAGACCCAGTACTTC; v_call: TRBV6-1; d_call: .; j_call: TRBJ2-5; clone_size: .
cdr3_aa: CASSYDGNTIYF; cdr3_nt: TGTGCCAGCAGTTACGATGGAAACACCATATATTTT; v_call: TRBV6-6; d_call: .; j_call: TRBJ1-3; clone_size: few
cdr3_aa: CASSLGTDSYEQYF; cdr3_nt: TGTGCCAGCAGCTTAGGGACAGACTCCTACGAGCAGTACTTC; v_call: TRBV7-6; d_call: .; j_call: TRBJ2-7; clone_size: many
cdr3_aa: CASSSDVRQGGDEQYF; cdr3_nt: TGTGCCAGCAGCTCCGACGTCCGGCAGGGGGGCGACGAGCAGTACTTC; v_call: TRBV11-2; d_call: .; j_call: TRBJ2-7; clone_size: .
cdr3_aa: CASSFGGSYEQYF; cdr3_nt: TGTGCCAGCAGTTTCGGGGGGTCCTACGAGCAGTACTTC; v_call: TRBV28; d_call: TRBD2; j_call: TRBJ2-7; clone_size: .
cdr3_aa: CASSEMGRENIQYF; cdr3_nt: TGTGCCAGCAGTGAGATGGGCAGGGAGAACATTCAGTACTTC; v_call: TRBV6-1; d_call: .; j_call: TRBJ2-4; clone_size: few
cdr3_aa: CASSLAPTGTAFF; cdr3_nt: TGTGCCAGCAGCTTGGCCCCTACAGGGACAGCTTTCTTT; v_call: TRBV5-4; d_call: .; j_call: TRBJ1-1; clone_size: few
cdr3_aa: CSATPGGAGGETQYF; cdr3_nt: TGCAGTGCTACCCCCGGGGGGGCCGGAGGAGAGACCCAGTACTTC; v_call: TRBV20-1; d_call: TRBD2; j_call: TRBJ2-5; clone_size: .
cdr3_aa: CSAMAGAAKNIQYF; cdr3_nt: TGCAGTGCTATGGCAGGGGCGGCCAAAAACATTCAGTACTTC; v_call: TRBV20-1; d_call: .; j_call: TRBJ2-4; clone_size: many
cdr3_aa: CASSLSGTGGLEQYF; cdr3_nt: TGTGCCAGCAGCTTGTCCGGGACAGGGGGGCTCGAGCAGTACTTC; v_call: TRBV7-2; d_call: TRBD1; j_call: TRBJ2-7; clone_size: .
cdr3_aa: CASSQNPGQIKNTEAFF; cdr3_nt: TGTGCCAGCAGCCAAAACCCGGGACAGATAAAGAACACTGAAGCTTTCTTT; v_call: TRBV4-2; d_call: TRBD1; j_call: TRBJ1-1; clone_size: .
cdr3_aa: CASSFADRAYEQFF; cdr3_nt: TGTGCCAGCAGTTTTGCGGACAGGGCCTATGAGCAGTTCTTC; v_call: TRBV12-3/TRBV12-4; d_call: TRBD1; j_call: TRBJ2-1; clone_size: many
cdr3_aa: CASSLEENYEQYF; cdr3_nt: TGTGCCAGCAGTTTAGAGGAGAACTACGAGCAGTACTTC; v_call: TRBV12-3/TRBV12-4; d_call: .; j_call: TRBJ2-7; clone_size: few
cdr3_aa: CASRGTDNYGYTF; cdr3_nt: TGTGCCAGCAGGGGGACAGATAACTATGGCTACACCTTC; v_call: TRBV2; d_call: TRBD1; j_call: TRBJ1-2; clone_size: .
cdr3_aa: CASMKPGNSPLHF; cdr3_nt: TGTGCCAGCATGAAGCCGGGAAATTCACCCCTCCACTTT; v_call: TRBV6-2/TRBV6-3; d_call: .; j_call: TRBJ1-6; clone_size: few
cdr3_aa: CASSPGGHREQYF; cdr3_nt: TGTGCCAGCTCACCAGGGGGTCATCGCGAGCAGTACTTC; v_call: TRBV18; d_call: .; j_call: TRBJ2-7; clone_size: many
cdr3_aa: CASSLGVSEQYF; cdr3_nt: TGTGCCAGCAGCTTGGGGGTTAGCGAGCAGTACTTC; v_call: TRBV5-6; d_call: .; j_call: TRBJ2-7; clone_size: few
cdr3_aa: CASSLGVRNTEAFF; cdr3_nt: TGTGCCAGCAGCTTGGGGGTAAGGAACACTGAAGCTTTCTTT; v_call: TRBV5-4; d_call: .; j_call: TRBJ1-1; clone_size: .